The 25 T cell receptor beta chains below come from one sample, sequenced in a study of tumor-infiltrating lymphocytes in localized non-small cell lung cancer. Method: immunoSEQ multiplex PCR; TCRdb's copy keeps in-frame clones and lacks some. The table records a few thousand clones, approximately 50% of them present only once. Sequencing was performed on uninvolved lung tissue not adjacent to the tumor. All receptors come from a human donor with non-small cell lung cancer.

The V call is TRBV29-1, the J call TRBJ2-5; 10 bases map to TRBD2. Germline V gene data show CDR1 as SQVTM and CDR2 as ANQGSEA. CDR3 length: 14 amino acids. V trimming: 6 bases; J trimming: 5 bases; junction bases outside the gene matches: 9. This CDR3 is CSVTLAGAGETQYF. The CDR3 DNA follows: TGCAGCGTCACCCTAGCGGGAGCCGGGGAGACCCAGTACTTC.

This rearrangement joins TRBV5-4 to TRBJ2-5; 10 bases match TRBD2. Germline trimming cut 3 bases from V and 10 bases from J; bases unmatched to any gene: 12. CDR1 is SGHNT, CDR2 YYREEE, per germline (reference sequence). The CDR3 runs to 15 residues. In nucleotides, the CDR3 is TGTGCCAGCAGCTCTGAGTCCGGACTAGCGGTTGTCCAGTACTTC. Its translation is CASSSESGLAVVQYF.

This rearrangement joins TRBV28 to TRBJ2-7; 7 nucleotides align to TRBD2. The ends lost 6 bases at V and 5 bases at J; junction bases unmatched: 13. The CDR3 is 15 residues long. CDR1 is MDHEN, CDR2 SYDVKM, per germline. CDR3 coding DNA: TGTGCCAGCAGCCCTTGGGGAGGGCCGAAAAACGAGCAGTACTTC. This encodes CASSPWGGPKNEQYF.

This clone is labeled large. The V call is TRBV7-6, the J call TRBJ2-2, with TRBD2 matching 13 bases. CDR1 SGHVS and CDR2 FNYEAQ come from the germline V gene. The J segment lost 7 bases and the V segment lost 6 bases, leaving 5 bases of the junction unmatched. The CDR3 loop spans 15 amino acids. CDR3 in amino acids: CASSSGTSGIGELFF. CDR3 sequence (DNA): TGTGCCAGCAGTAGTGGGACTAGCGGGATCGGGGAGCTGTTTTTT.

This clone was found once. The chain combines TRBV9 with TRBJ2-3, with 11 bases lining up with TRBD1. This CDR3 comprises 16 residues. Germline assignment: CDR1 SGDLS and CDR2 YYNGEE. Trimming took 0 bases from V and 5 from J; bases not matched to a gene: 5. The CDR3 nucleotides read TGTGCCAGCAGCGTAGCCGGACAGGGGGCTGGAGATACGCAGTATTTT. Protein: CASSVAGQGAGDTQYF.

The gene calls are TRBV10-3 and TRBJ1-2, with TRBD1 matching 7 bases. Germline loops: CDR1 ENHRY, CDR2 SYGVKD. With V trimmed by 5 bases and J by 4 bases, 1 base remained unmatched. The CDR3 totals 12 residues. This CDR3 is CAISQGGYGYTF. The CDR3, as DNA: TGTGCCATCAGTCAGGGGGGCTATGGCTACACCTTC.

The chain carries TRBV7-2 and TRBJ2-3; either TRBD1 or TRBD2 may fit D (7 bases each). V was cut by 5 bases and J by 2 bases, with 17 bases left in between. This CDR3 is built from 16 residues. CDR1 is SGHTA, CDR2 FQGNSA, per germline. This CDR3 reads CASSPRQGGDTDTQYF. The DNA of the CDR3 is TGTGCCAGCAGCCCGAGACAGGGAGGGGACACAGATACGCAGTATTTT.

This clone was seen a few times. The chain links TRBV6-6 to TRBJ2-7; D assignment may be TRBD1 or TRBD2 (5 bases each). Trimming left V 2 bases short and J 3 bases short, with 11 bases between. The CDR3 spans 14 residues. CDR1 is MNHNY and CDR2 is SVGAGI in the germline V gene (reference sequence). The CDR3 reads CASSYGRDGYEQYF. The CDR3, as DNA: TGTGCCAGCAGTTACGGCAGGGACGGCTACGAGCAGTACTTC.

The gene calls are TRBV28 and TRBJ2-7, with TRBD2 matching 8 bases. Germline assignment: CDR1 MDHEN and CDR2 SYDVKM. The V and J ends lost 6 bases and 5 bases, in that order; junction bases with no gene match: 9. The CDR3 totals 14 residues. CDR3 residues: CASRRGGKTDEQYF. CDR3 nucleotide sequence: TGTGCCAGCAGACGGGGGGGCAAGACGGACGAGCAGTACTTC.

This rearrangement joins TRBV6-1 to TRBJ2-7, with a weak D call TRBD1 (6 bases). The CDR3 is made up of 14 amino acids. The V gene lost 6 bases and the J gene lost 1 base, with 13 bases spanning the gap. Germline assignment: CDR1 MNHNS and CDR2 SASEGT. CDR3 nucleotides: TGTGCCAGCAGGCGACAGGCCGATTCCTACGAGCAGTACTTC. Translation: CASRRQADSYEQYF.

The chain recombines TRBV5-1 with TRBJ2-3; perhaps TRBD2 as D (6 bases). Germline V gene lookup returns CDR1 SGHRS and CDR2 YFSETQ. The CDR3 has 17 residues. Trimming stripped 0 bases from V and 4 bases from J, with 18 bases between. CDR3 bases: TGCGCCAGCAGCTTGGGGCAGACGGGAGATATGGCAGATACGCAGTATTTT. It specifies CASSLGQTGDMADTQYF.

In this sample, this clone turned up once. The V call is TRBV29-1, the J call TRBJ2-5, with 7 bases identical to TRBD2. Germline V gives CDR1 SQVTM, CDR2 ANQGSEA. V gave up 5 bases and J gave up 5 bases; unmatched junction bases: 8. This CDR3 region has 13 residues. The CDR3 is CSVRAGVGETQYF. CDR3 DNA: TGCAGCGTTAGGGCGGGAGTTGGTGAGACCCAGTACTTC.

This clone was seen a few times. The V gene is TRBV10-1, the J gene TRBJ2-3; 13 bases fit TRBD2. Germline V gene data show CDR1 as WNHNN and CDR2 as SYGVQD (reference sequence). There are 15 residues in the CDR3. Losses at the gene ends were 6 bases for V and 3 bases for J; bases not matched to a gene: 3. The CDR3 nucleotides are TGCGCCAGCAGCAAGGGACTAGCGGGAACAGATACGCAGTATTTT. It is translated as CASSKGLAGTDTQYF.

This chain joins TRBV19 and TRBJ2-2; 11 bases are shared with TRBD1. CDR1 is LNHDA, CDR2 SQIVND, per germline (reference sequence). CDR3 size: 16 residues. The trim removed 7 bases at V and 5 bases at J, leaving 9 bases unmatched. In DNA, the CDR3 is TGTGCCAGTACTCCCATCGGACAGGGGGCTACCGGGGAGCTGTTTTTT. It codes for CASTPIGQGATGELFF. The full variable domain, its missing parts supplied by reference TRBV19 and TRBJ2-2, is DGGITQSPKYLFRKEGQNVTLSCEQNLNHDAMYWYRQDPGQGLRLIYYSQIVNDFQKGDIAEGYSVSREKKESFPLTVTSAQKNPTAFYLCASTPIGQGATGELFFGEGSRLTVL.

In this sample, this clone is medium-sized. This sequence joins TRBV28 and TRBJ1-1; D remains unclear. Germline V gene sequence: CDR1 MDHEN, CDR2 SYDVKM. The CDR3 spans 14 residues. V dropped 2 bases and J dropped 10 bases, with 17 bases sitting between them. The CDR3 coding sequence is TGTGCCAGCAGTTTACCTACCGGGCCAAGGACAGCTTTCTTT. Residues: CASSLPTGPRTAFF.

This sequence joins TRBV6-5 and TRBJ1-2; 7 bases align to TRBD1. Germline V gene lookup returns CDR1 MNHEY and CDR2 SVGAGI. The CDR3 sequence is 14 residues long. Trimming at V came to 0 bases and at J to 6 bases, leaving 4 bases not matched to a gene. Here the CDR3 DNA reads TGTGCCAGCAGTTACTCGACAGGGACCAATGGCTACACCTTC. This gives the protein CASSYSTGTNGYTF.

The V call is TRBV5-1, the J call TRBJ1-2; 9 nucleotides agree with TRBD1. V dropped 4 bases and J dropped 3; count of bases not matched to a gene: 1. The length of the CDR3 is 13 residues. The germline CDR1 and CDR2 sequences are SGHRS and YFSETQ. This CDR3 is CASSGDRDYGYTF. The DNA for the CDR3 is TGCGCCAGCAGCGGGGACAGGGACTATGGCTACACCTTC.

By share, this clone ranks as medium-sized. The chain carries TRBV7-2 and TRBJ2-7, with TRBD2 as a possible D gene (6 bases). The germline V and J ends were trimmed by 1 base and 8 bases, with 12 bases remaining between them. The CDR3 is made up of 13 amino acids. Germline V gene sequence: CDR1 SGHTA, CDR2 FQGNSA. This chain's CDR3 is CASSLGLEGQQYF. The CDR3 DNA sequence: TGTGCCAGCAGCTTAGGCCTGGAGGGGCAGCAGTACTTC.

J is TRBJ2-5 and V is TRBV20-1; D remains ambiguous. The CDR3 runs to 11 residues. The V and J ends lost 3 bases and 5 bases respectively, with 7 bases between them. CDR1 DFQATT and CDR2 SNEGSKA come from the germline V gene (reference sequence). The CDR3 sequence: CSARSQETQYF. The CDR3 DNA sequence: TGCAGTGCTAGGTCTCAGGAGACCCAGTACTTC.

The V call is TRBV30, the J call TRBJ1-5; D is unclear. Germline CDR1 GTSNPN, CDR2 SVGIG (reference sequence). CDR3 size: 14 residues. V lost 3 bases and J 2 bases, leaving 11 bases between the germline ends. In nucleotides, the CDR3 is TGTGCCTGGAGATACCCCGCGGGCAATCAGCCCCAGCATTTT. The encoded protein is CAWRYPAGNQPQHF.

The chain is built from TRBV6-4 and TRBJ1-2; D is possibly TRBD1 (5 bases). Germline-derived CDR1 and CDR2 are MRHNA and SNTAGT. Deletions cut 7 bases from V and 7 bases from J, with 16 bases between. The length of the CDR3 is 13 residues. CDR3 coding DNA: TGTGCCAGCAAAGGCCTGGGGGAAAGTGGCTACACCTTC. Encoded protein: CASKGLGESGYTF.

The chain is built from TRBV2 and TRBJ1-2; D call uncertain. CDR1 is SNHLY, CDR2 FYNNEI, per germline. The CDR3 sequence is 11 residues long. V lost 2 bases and J 5 bases, leaving 3 bases between the germline ends. Written as DNA, the CDR3 is TGTGCCAGCAGTGAAAGATATGGCTACACCTTC. This codes for CASSERYGYTF.

The chain recombines TRBV27 with TRBJ2-1; perhaps TRBD1 as D (5 bases). Germline V CDR1 and CDR2: MNHEY, SMNVEV (reference sequence). The length of the CDR3 is 16 residues. The ends were cut back, 6 bases at V and 5 bases at J, with 20 bases in the middle. CDR3 region: CASRHSGQGPHNEQFF. Here the CDR3 DNA reads TGTGCCAGCAGGCATTCCGGGCAGGGTCCCCACAATGAGCAGTTCTTC.

This clone was counted only a few times. This rearrangement joins TRBV28 to TRBJ1-2; D perhaps matches TRBD1 (5 bases). V lost 7 bases and J lost 6, with 9 bases in between. This CDR3 contains 11 residues. CDR1 MDHEN and CDR2 SYDVKM come from the germline V gene. CDR3 bases: TGTGCCAGCACTTGGGGCCATGGCTACACCTTC. Protein product: CASTWGHGYTF.

DNA for the CDR3: TGTGCCTGGAGTGTATCCGGGGCGGGCTACACCTTC. It codes for CAWSVSGAGYTF. The chain uses TRBV30 and TRBJ1-2, with D possibly TRBD1 on 5 matching bases. The V gene lost 0 bases and the J gene lost 8 bases, with 10 bases spanning the gap. Germline CDR1 is GTSNPN and CDR2 is SVGIG (reference sequence). This CDR3 spans 12 amino acids.